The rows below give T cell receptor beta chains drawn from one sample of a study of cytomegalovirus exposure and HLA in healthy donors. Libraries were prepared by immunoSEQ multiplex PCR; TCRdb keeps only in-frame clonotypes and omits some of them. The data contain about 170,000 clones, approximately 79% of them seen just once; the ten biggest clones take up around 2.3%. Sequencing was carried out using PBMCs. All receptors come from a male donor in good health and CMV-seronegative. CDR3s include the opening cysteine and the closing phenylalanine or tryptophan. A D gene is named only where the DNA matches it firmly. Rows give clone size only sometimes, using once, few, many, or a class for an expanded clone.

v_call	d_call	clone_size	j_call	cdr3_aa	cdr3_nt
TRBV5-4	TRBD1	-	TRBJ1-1	CASSFGQGDTEAFF	TGTGCCAGCAGCTTCGGGCAGGGGGACACTGAAGCTTTCTTT
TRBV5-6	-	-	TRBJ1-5	CASSSWGGGTGSNQPQHF	TGTGCCAGCAGCTCTTGGGGAGGTGGCACAGGCAGCAATCAGCCCCAGCATTTT
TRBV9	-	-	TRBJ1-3	CASSGTAGNTIYF	TGTGCCAGCAGCGGGACAGCTGGAAACACCATATATTTT
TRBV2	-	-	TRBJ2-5	CASNRLRGTQYF	TGTGCCAGCAACAGGCTAAGGGGGACCCAGTACTTC
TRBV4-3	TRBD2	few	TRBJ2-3	CASSQGLAWATQYF	TGCGCCAGCAGCCAAGGACTAGCTTGGGCTACGCAGTATTTT
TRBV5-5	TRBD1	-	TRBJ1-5	CASSWGTARHF	TGTGCCAGCAGCTGGGGGACAGCTCGTCATTTT
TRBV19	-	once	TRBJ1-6	CASSIEEATRSPLHF	TGTGCCAGTAGTATAGAGGAAGCAACCAGGTCACCCCTCCACTTT
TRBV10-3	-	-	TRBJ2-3	CATQTSTDTQYF	TGTGCCACCCAGACTAGCACAGATACGCAGTATTTT
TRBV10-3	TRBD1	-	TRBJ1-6	CAISRDSSSPLHF	TGTGCCATCAGTAGGGACAGTTCCTCACCCCTCCACTTT
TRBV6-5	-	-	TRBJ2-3	CASSYDGVLDTQYF	TGTGCCAGCAGTTACGACGGGGTGTTAGATACGCAGTATTTT
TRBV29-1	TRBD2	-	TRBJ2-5	CSVEDRWRGGVETQYF	TGCAGCGTTGAAGATCGGTGGCGGGGGGGCGTCGAGACCCAGTACTTC
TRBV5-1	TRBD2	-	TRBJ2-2	CASSSDGTSGANTGELFF	TGCGCCAGCAGCTCCGACGGGACTAGCGGGGCTAACACCGGGGAGCTGTTTTTT
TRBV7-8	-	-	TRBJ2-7	CASSLTGPEIYEQYF	TGTGCCAGCAGCTTAACAGGGCCTGAAATCTACGAGCAGTACTTC
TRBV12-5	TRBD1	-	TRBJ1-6	CASAVGQGHSPLHF	TGTGCTAGTGCCGTCGGACAGGGGCATTCACCCCTCCACTTT
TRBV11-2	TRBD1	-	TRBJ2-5	CASSLHDGTGAQETQYF	TGTGCCAGCAGCTTACACGACGGGACAGGGGCCCAAGAGACCCAGTACTTC
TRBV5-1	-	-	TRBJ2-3	CASSFDPQGSDTQYF	TGCGCCAGCAGCTTTGACCCACAGGGATCAGATACGCAGTATTTT
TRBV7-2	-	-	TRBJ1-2	CASSPSTGRDGYTF	TGTGCCAGCAGCCCGTCGACGGGGAGAGATGGCTACACCTTC
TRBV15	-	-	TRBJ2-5	CATSRDFEGEQYF	TGTGCCACCAGCAGAGATTTTGAGGGAGAGCAGTACTTC
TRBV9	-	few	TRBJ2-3	CASSLAGVGDTQYF	TGTGCCAGCAGCTTAGCAGGGGTAGGAGATACGCAGTATTTT
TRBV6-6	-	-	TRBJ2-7	CASRRQRSAYEQYF	TGTGCCAGCCGCCGACAGAGGTCGGCCTACGAGCAGTACTTC
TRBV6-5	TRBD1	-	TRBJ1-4	CASSRTGGDEKLFF	TGTGCCAGCAGCCGGACAGGGGGCGATGAAAAACTGTTTTTT
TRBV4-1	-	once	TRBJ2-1	CASSLNRDLLNEQFF	TGCGCCAGCAGCCTGAACAGGGATTTACTCAATGAGCAGTTCTTC
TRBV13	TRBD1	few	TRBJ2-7	CASSLGQSVYEQYF	TGTGCCAGCAGCTTGGGACAGTCAGTCTACGAGCAGTACTTC
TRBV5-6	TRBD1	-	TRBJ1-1	CASSSEWTGGPYTNAEAFF	TGTGCCAGCAGTTCTGAATGGACAGGGGGCCCCTATACGAACGCCGAAGCTTTCTTT
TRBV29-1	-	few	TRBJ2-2	CSVVRRAGELFF	TGCAGCGTGGTCAGGCGGGCTGGGGAGCTGTTTTTT
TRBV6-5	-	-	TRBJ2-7	CASSYSRSGEQYF	TGTGCCAGCAGTTACTCTAGGTCGGGGGAGCAGTACTTC
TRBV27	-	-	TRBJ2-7	CASSLGGYEQYF	TGTGCCAGCAGTTTGGGGGGCTACGAGCAGTACTTC
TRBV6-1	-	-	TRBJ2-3	CASSAREGAHTYTDTQYF	TGTGCCAGCAGTGCCCGAGAAGGGGCTCACACTTACACAGATACGCAGTATTTT